The 19 T cell receptor beta chains reported below all come from one sample, sequenced in a study of beta chain features in type 1 diabetes. Every bit of the isolated RNA underwent reverse transcription, so sequencing read expressed TCRB transcripts. Repertoires were generated with immunoSEQ multiplex PCR, while TCRdb's copy carries only in-frame clones and drops some. The top ten hold less than 1.5% of the sample, which has approximately 150,000 clones, over 9.5% seen once. The material sequenced was naive CD4+ T cells from blood. Receptors were obtained from a man aged 18 to 29 in good health.

The table lists this clone with a few counts. The V gene is TRBV7-8, the J gene TRBJ2-1, with TRBD2 matching 7 bases. The length of the CDR3 is 14 residues. CDR1 is SGHVS, CDR2 FQNEAQ, per germline. The trim removed 4 bases at V and 2 bases at J, leaving 2 bases unmatched. The CDR3 sequence: CASSSGGAYNEQFF. The CDR3 nucleotides read TGTGCCAGCAGCTCGGGGGGTGCCTACAATGAGCAGTTCTTC.

The V and J genes are TRBV7-2 and TRBJ1-1, with D uncertain. V was cut by 6 bases and J by 0 bases, with 17 bases left in between. The germline CDR1 and CDR2 sequences are SGHTA and FQGNSA. The CDR3 consists of 16 residues. The CDR3 spells CASSQMEGTMNTEAFF. CDR3 nucleotides: TGTGCCAGCAGTCAAATGGAGGGAACCATGAACACTGAAGCTTTCTTT.

The chain combines TRBV4-1 with TRBJ1-2; 7 bases match TRBD1. Germline CDR1 and CDR2: MGHRA and YSYEKL. This CDR3 has 16 amino acids. V dropped 0 bases and J dropped 5; count of bases not matched to a gene: 9. The CDR3 DNA sequence: TGCGCCAGCAGCCAAGATCCCTCCCGGGACAGTTATGGCTACACCTTC. Its protein product is CASSQDPSRDSYGYTF.

The J gene is TRBJ1-4, the V gene TRBV15; 9 bases are shared with TRBD1. The length of the CDR3 is 14 residues. V shed 5 bases, J shed 11 bases, and the junction held 9 bases outside the gene matches. Germline CDR1 and CDR2: LNHNV and YYDKDF (reference sequence). The CDR3 nucleotides are TGTGCCACCAGCCGAGGGGACAGGGTGGGTAAACTGTTTTTT. This translates into CATSRGDRVGKLFF.

The genes are TRBV10-3 and TRBJ2-7; 7 positions match TRBD1. This CDR3 comprises 12 residues. V lost 10 bases and J lost 2; bases outside the gene matches: 5. The V gene's germline CDR1 is ENHRY and CDR2 SYGVKD. This CDR3 is CATATGPYEQYF. The CDR3 DNA follows: TGTGCCACCGCGACAGGGCCCTACGAGCAGTACTTC.

The chain combines TRBV10-3 with TRBJ1-6; 11 bases match TRBD1. Per germline, CDR1 ENHRY and CDR2 SYGVKD. There are 14 residues in the CDR3. V was clipped by 6 bases and J by 14 bases; unmatched bases: 9. The CDR3 nucleotides read TGTGCCATCAGCGAAATCCGGGACAGGGGGGCCCTCCACTTT. It translates to CAISEIRDRGALHF.

Notes on this clone: At the DNA level, this CDR3 is encoded by other sequences in the same sample as well. The rearrangement uses TRBV6-6 and TRBJ2-1; TRBD2 is a possible D gene (7 bases). Germline V gives CDR1 MNHNY, CDR2 SVGAGI (reference sequence). The CDR3 is made up of 14 amino acids. Trimming shortened V by 0 bases and J by 8 bases, and 11 bases separated the two germline ends. The CDR3 region is CASSYSTGGHEQFF. Written as DNA, the CDR3 is TGTGCCAGCAGTTACTCGACGGGGGGCCATGAGCAGTTCTTC.

The chain carries TRBV7-9 and TRBJ1-2, with TRBD1 matching 8 bases. With V trimmed by 4 bases and J by 3 bases, 7 bases remained unmatched. The CDR3 loop spans 15 amino acids. Germline lookup yields CDR1 SEHNR and CDR2 FQNEAQ (reference sequence). CDR3 nucleotide sequence: TGTGCCAGCAGCTCCGGACAGGGAGACTACTATGGCTACACCTTC. The encoded protein is CASSSGQGDYYGYTF.

This clone occurred a few times. The chain employs TRBV18 and TRBJ2-7; D perhaps matches TRBD1 (6 bases). The V gene's germline CDR1 is KGHSH and CDR2 LQKENI. The V gene lost 3 bases and the J gene lost 0 bases, with 21 bases spanning the gap. This CDR3 comprises 18 residues. In DNA form, the CDR3 reads TGTGCCAGCTCACCCATGATGCATTCAGGGGCCTTCTCCTACGAGCAGTACTTC. Its protein product is CASSPMMHSGAFSYEQYF. The variable domain in full, with the rest retrieved from reference TRBV18 and TRBJ2-7, is NAGVMQNPRHLVRRRGQEARLRCSPMKGHSHVYWYRQLPEEGLKFMVYLQKENIIDESGMPKERFSAEFPKEGPSILRIQQVVRGDSAAYFCASSPMMHSGAFSYEQYFGPGTRLTVT.

This clone has a count of ten or more. The chain couples TRBV29-1 to TRBJ1-4; 7 nucleotides line up with TRBD1. The germline V gene has CDR1 SQVTM and CDR2 ANQGSEA. CDR3 size: 12 residues. The ends lost 6 bases at V and 5 bases at J; junction bases unmatched: 3. In nucleotides, the CDR3 is TGCAGCGTACGGGACAGAAATGAAAAACTGTTTTTT. Translating gives CSVRDRNEKLFF.

CDR3 residues: CASSPTGRSNQPQHF. In DNA, the CDR3 is TGTGCCAGCAGTCCGACAGGGAGAAGCAATCAGCCCCAGCATTTT. This chain links TRBV6-5 with TRBJ1-5; 7 nucleotides agree with TRBD1. This CDR3 comprises 15 residues. Trimming cost V 5 bases and J 1 base; bases outside gene matches: 5. CDR1 is MNHEY and CDR2 is SVGAGI in the germline V gene.

The V gene is TRBV16, the J gene TRBJ1-4; TRBD1 aligns across 8 bases. V was clipped by 0 bases and J by 8 bases; unmatched bases: 5. The CDR3 covers 15 residues. Germline CDR1 KGHSY, CDR2 FQNENV. The CDR3 reads CASSQSGQGAEKLFF. CDR3 coding DNA: TGTGCCAGCAGCCAATCTGGGCAGGGGGCGGAAAAACTGTTTTTT.

CDR3 region: CASSYGDRAGYTF. The DNA of the CDR3 is TGTGCCAGCAGTTATGGAGACAGGGCTGGCTACACCTTC. The chain joins TRBV6-5 to TRBJ1-2; TRBD1 matches at 7 bases. This CDR3 is built from 13 residues. V lost 3 bases to trimming and J lost 7 bases; unmatched junction nucleotides: 5. Germline V gives CDR1 MNHEY, CDR2 SVGAGI.

This clone was found a few times. The V call is TRBV7-2, the J call TRBJ2-7, with 9 bases identical to TRBD2. Germline V CDR1 and CDR2: SGHTA, FQGNSA. The CDR3 contains 15 residues. The trim removed 2 bases at V and 0 bases at J, leaving 2 bases unmatched. The CDR3 nucleotides are TGTGCCAGCAGCTTAAGCGGGGGGAGCTCCTACGAGCAGTACTTC. Protein: CASSLSGGSSYEQYF.

The chain uses TRBV9 and TRBJ2-3; 9 bases align to TRBD2. The CDR3 is made up of 15 amino acids. Trimming took 4 bases from V and 5 from J; bases not matched to a gene: 8. Germline CDR1 is SGDLS and CDR2 is YYNGEE. The CDR3 nucleotides read TGTGCCAGCAGCCCGTACAGACTAGCGGAAGATACGCAGTATTTT. Its protein product is CASSPYRLAEDTQYF.

This chain joins TRBV9 and TRBJ2-7; TRBD2 matches at 8 bases. J gave up 2 bases and V 2 bases, and 3 bases lay outside the gene matches. The CDR3 is 14 amino acids. Per germline, CDR1 SGDLS and CDR2 YYNGEE. Here the CDR3 reads CASSVRSGAYEQYF. CDR3 nucleotide sequence: TGTGCCAGCAGCGTCCGTAGCGGGGCCTACGAGCAGTACTTC.

This clone came up many times. The chain joins TRBV7-9 to TRBJ2-4; D remains unclear. The CDR3 spans 13 residues. Germline assignment: CDR1 SEHNR and CDR2 FQNEAQ (reference sequence). The ends were cut back, 3 bases at V and 10 bases at J, with 13 bases in the middle. CDR3 bases: TGTGCCAGCAGCTTTGACACCTCGGTAATTCAGTACTTC. As protein: CASSFDTSVIQYF.

This clone showed up just a few times. The V call is TRBV7-2, the J call TRBJ1-6, with a tentative D call TRBD1 (5 bases). The CDR3 loop spans 16 amino acids. Germline V CDR1 and CDR2: SGHTA, FQGNSA. Trimming took off 3 bases at V and 8 bases at J, with 17 bases between the two ends. The CDR3 DNA reads as TGTGCCAGCAGCTTTTGGGGCAGGGAGGTTGATTCACCCCTCCACTTT. It is translated as CASSFWGREVDSPLHF.

The chain recombines TRBV7-2 with TRBJ2-7; unclear D gene. Trimming shortened V by 6 bases and J by 0 bases, and 9 bases separated the two germline ends. Germline values: CDR1 SGHTA, CDR2 FQGNSA. This CDR3 comprises 13 residues. Here the CDR3 reads CASSAANSYEQYF. The DNA for the CDR3 is TGTGCCAGCAGTGCGGCCAACTCCTACGAGCAGTACTTC.